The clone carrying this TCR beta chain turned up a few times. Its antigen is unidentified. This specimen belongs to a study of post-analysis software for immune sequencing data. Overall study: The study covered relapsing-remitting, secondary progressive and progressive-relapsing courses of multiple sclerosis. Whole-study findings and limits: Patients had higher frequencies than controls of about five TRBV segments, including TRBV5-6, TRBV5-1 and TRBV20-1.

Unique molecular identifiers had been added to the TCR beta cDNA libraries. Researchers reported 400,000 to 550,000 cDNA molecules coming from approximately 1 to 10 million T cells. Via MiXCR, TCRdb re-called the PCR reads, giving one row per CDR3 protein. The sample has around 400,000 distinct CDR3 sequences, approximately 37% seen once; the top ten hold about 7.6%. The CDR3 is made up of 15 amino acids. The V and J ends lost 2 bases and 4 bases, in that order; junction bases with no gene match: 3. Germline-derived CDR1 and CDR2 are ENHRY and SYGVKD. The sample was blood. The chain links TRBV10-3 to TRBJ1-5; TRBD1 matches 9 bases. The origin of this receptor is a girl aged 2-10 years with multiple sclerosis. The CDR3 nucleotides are TGTGCCATCAGTGAGGACAGGGGGACGAATCAGCCCCAGCATTTT. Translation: CAISEDRGTNQPQHF.